This is a list of T cell receptor beta chains from one sample in a study of OX40 agonist ivuxolimab in advanced cancers. Sequencing used immunoSEQ multiplex PCR; TCRdb keeps in-frame clones, though not all of them. The profile shows 70,000 or so clones, roughly nine tenths of them singletons. Here the sequenced sample was CD4+ or CD8+ T cells sorted from blood, taken in a trial of the OX40 agonist ivuxolimab. Source of these receptors: an adult with an advanced solid tumor such as melanoma, head and neck, liver or kidney cancer. Both conserved end residues are part of each CDR3.

V gene	CDR3 protein
TRBV7-7	CASSLAGGGADEQFF
TRBV4-2	CASSQDRGGSYGYTF
TRBV19	CASSIVGASGNEQFF
TRBV30	CAWSAGTGSYEQYF
TRBV7-9	CASSLRQDAYEQYF
TRBV9	CASSVAGDSSHYTEAFF
TRBV19	CASTRDSEGETQYF
TRBV10-3	CAISDPGQNYGYTF
TRBV7-6	CASSLTHQETQYF
TRBV9	CASSVVRTANYGYTF
TRBV5-1	CASTLGGPFQETQYF
TRBV6-5	CASSYSIGEHSPLHF
TRBV13	CASSLGRGLETQYF
TRBV4-1	CASSTEGGSNEKLFF
TRBV7-9	CASSFPRGREAYEQYF
TRBV11-2	CASSFGQNTGELFF
TRBV7-9	CASSHITYEGTDGYTF
TRBV13	CASSLRGFYNSPLHF
TRBV7-6	CASSFRGSSYEQYF
TRBV7-9	CASSLVSGSYNEQFF
TRBV29-1	CSVDQGREDGYYGYTF
TRBV7-6	CASSPGRGSSYEQYF